These 10 T cell receptor beta chains originate from one sample sequenced in a study of shared clonotypes between healthy human individuals. Sequenced by immunoSEQ multiplex PCR; TCRdb stores in-frame clones only, minus some. The top ten clones hold 0.52% of a sample with roughly 1 million clones, about 80% of them seen once. The material sequenced was memory CD4+ T cells from PBMCs. Subset indicated: CD45RA-negative fraction. The receptor source for this set is a man aged 18 to 35 in good health. Some clones in this sample may be carry-over from other donors' samples.

The chain employs TRBV28 and TRBJ1-2, with D possibly TRBD1 on 5 matching bases. Between the trimmed V and J ends, which lost 4 bases and 3 bases, there was a span of 12 bases. The CDR3 consists of 14 residues. CDR1 MDHEN and CDR2 SYDVKM come from the germline V gene. The CDR3 here is CASSSWDRDYGYTF. Written as DNA, the CDR3 is TGTGCCAGCAGTTCATGGGACCGGGACTATGGCTACACCTTC.

This clone was seen at least ten times. V usage is TRBV4-3 and J usage is TRBJ2-7, with TRBD2 identical over 10 bases. The V segment lost 4 bases and the J segment 0 bases; nucleotides outside the gene matches: 6. The germline V gene encodes CDR1 LGHNA and CDR2 YSLEER. This CDR3 is 16 amino acids long. CDR3 DNA: TGCGCCAGCAGCCCCCAGCGGGAGGGGGACTCCTACGAGCAGTACTTC. Translated: CASSPQREGDSYEQYF.

The CDR3 DNA is TGTGCCACCAGACACGGGAGCACAGATACGCAGTATTTT. This codes for CATRHGSTDTQYF. V gene TRBV25-1 combines with J gene TRBJ2-3; the D is unclear. The V end was cut by 10 bases, the J end by 0 bases, with 11 bases between. Germline V gives CDR1 MGHDK, CDR2 SYGVNS. This CDR3 is built from 13 residues.

The genes are TRBV9 and TRBJ2-7, with TRBD2 matching 8 bases. Per germline, CDR1 SGDLS and CDR2 YYNGEE. The V gene end was trimmed by 4 bases and the J gene end by 7 bases; junction bases not matched to a gene: 10. This CDR3 has 14 amino acids. The CDR3 DNA follows: TGTGCCAGCAGCAAGGGACTAGACAGGAGTGAGCAGTACTTC. The encoded protein is CASSKGLDRSEQYF. The entire variable domain, with the rest obtained from reference TRBV9 and TRBJ2-7, is as follows: DSGVTQTPKHLITATGQRVTLRCSPRSGDLSVYWYQQSLDQGLQFLIQYYNGEERAKGNILERFSAQQFPDLHSELNLSSLELGDSALYFCASSKGLDRSEQYFGPGTRLTVT.

The chain joins TRBV7-9 to TRBJ2-1; 9 positions match TRBD1. Germline V gives CDR1 SEHNR, CDR2 FQNEAQ (reference sequence). The CDR3 length is 15 residues. Losses at the gene ends were 5 bases for V and 11 bases for J; bases not matched to a gene: 13. The DNA of the CDR3 is TGTGCCAGCAGCAAATGGACAGGGGAGGCAAGGAAGCAGTTCTTC. Protein product: CASSKWTGEARKQFF.

This rearrangement joins TRBV5-1 to TRBJ2-7, with D possibly TRBD1 on 6 matching bases. Trimming cost V 4 bases and J 4 bases, with 9 bases left between them. This CDR3 is 12 amino acids long. Germline V gene lookup returns CDR1 SGHRS and CDR2 YFSETQ. CDR3 DNA: TGCGCCAGCAGCGTTCAGGGGTACGAGCAGTACTTC. It specifies CASSVQGYEQYF.

The sample holds a few counts of this clone. V gene TRBV4-1 combines with J gene TRBJ2-5; no clear D. The germline gives CDR1 MGHRA, CDR2 YSYEKL. Trimming cost V 1 base and J 1 base, with 13 bases left between them. The CDR3 covers 16 residues. The CDR3 is CASSQGVGRTQETQYF. The DNA of the CDR3 is TGCGCCAGCAGCCAAGGAGTCGGCCGGACCCAAGAGACCCAGTACTTC.

This clone was found many times. The chain has TRBV29-1 and TRBJ2-3; 8 nucleotides agree with TRBD1. The CDR3 extends over 13 amino acids. Trimming cost V 7 bases and J 5 bases; bases outside gene matches: 8. Germline lookup yields CDR1 SQVTM and CDR2 ANQGSEA. Written as DNA, the CDR3 is TGCAGCGGTGGGGAAGGACAGGGAGATACGCAGTATTTT. It yields the protein CSGGEGQGDTQYF.

The chain carries TRBV29-1 and TRBJ2-1; 8 bases agree with TRBD1. Per the germline V gene, CDR1 is SQVTM and CDR2 is ANQGSEA. Unmatched junction bases numbered 4, after V lost 4 bases and J lost 5 bases. CDR3 length equals 13 residues. The CDR3: CSVVRGQNNEQFF. The CDR3 coding sequence is TGCAGCGTTGTCAGGGGGCAGAACAATGAGCAGTTCTTC.

This clone was detected only a few times. The genes are TRBV30 and TRBJ1-5; D remains unclear. In germline, CDR1 is GTSNPN, CDR2 SVGIG (reference sequence). Trimming took 2 bases from V and 7 from J, leaving 12 bases between them. The CDR3 consists of 13 residues. CDR3 in DNA: TGTGCCTGGAGTATCAGCCTGGGGCAGCCCCAGCATTTT. Its protein product is CAWSISLGQPQHF.